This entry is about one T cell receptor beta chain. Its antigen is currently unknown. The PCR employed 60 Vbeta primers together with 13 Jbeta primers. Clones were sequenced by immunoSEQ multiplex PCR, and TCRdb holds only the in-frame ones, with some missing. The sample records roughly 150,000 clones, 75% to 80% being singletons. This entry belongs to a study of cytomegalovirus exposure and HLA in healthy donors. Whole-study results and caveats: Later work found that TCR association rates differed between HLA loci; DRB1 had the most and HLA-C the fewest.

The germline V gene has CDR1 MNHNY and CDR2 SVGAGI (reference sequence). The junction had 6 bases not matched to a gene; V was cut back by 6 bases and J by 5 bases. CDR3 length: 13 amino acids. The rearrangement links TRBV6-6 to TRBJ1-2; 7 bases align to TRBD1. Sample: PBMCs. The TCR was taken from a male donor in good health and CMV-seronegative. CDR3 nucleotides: TGTGCCAGCAGGCCTCACAGGGGATATGGCTACACCTTC. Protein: CASRPHRGYGYTF.